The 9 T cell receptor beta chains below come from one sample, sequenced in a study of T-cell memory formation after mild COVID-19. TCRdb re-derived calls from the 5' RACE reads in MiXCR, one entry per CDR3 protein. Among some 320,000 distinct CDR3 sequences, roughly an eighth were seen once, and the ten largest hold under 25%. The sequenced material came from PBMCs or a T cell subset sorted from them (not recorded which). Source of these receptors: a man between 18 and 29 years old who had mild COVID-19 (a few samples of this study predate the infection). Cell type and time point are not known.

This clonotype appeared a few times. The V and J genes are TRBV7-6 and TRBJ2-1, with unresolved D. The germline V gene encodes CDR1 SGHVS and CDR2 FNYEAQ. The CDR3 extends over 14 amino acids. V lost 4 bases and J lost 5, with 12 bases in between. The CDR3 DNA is TGTGCCAGCAGCTCCCTGGACCGGGACAATGAGCAGTTCTTC. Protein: CASSSLDRDNEQFF.

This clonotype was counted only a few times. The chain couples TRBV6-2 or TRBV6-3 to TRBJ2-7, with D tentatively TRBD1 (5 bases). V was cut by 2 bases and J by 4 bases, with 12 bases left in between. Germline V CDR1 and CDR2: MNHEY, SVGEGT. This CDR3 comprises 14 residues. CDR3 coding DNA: TGTGCCAGCAGTTACGACGACAGATCATACGAGCAGTACTTC. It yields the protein CASSYDDRSYEQYF.

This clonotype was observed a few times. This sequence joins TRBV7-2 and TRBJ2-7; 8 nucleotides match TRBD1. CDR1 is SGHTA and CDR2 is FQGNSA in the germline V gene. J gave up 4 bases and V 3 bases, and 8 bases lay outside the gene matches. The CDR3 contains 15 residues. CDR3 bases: TGTGCCAGCAGCTTCGACAGGGGAGGAGGGTACGAGCAGTACTTC. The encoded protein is CASSFDRGGGYEQYF. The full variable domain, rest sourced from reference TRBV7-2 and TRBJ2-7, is GAGVSQSPSNKVTEKGKDVELRCDPISGHTALYWYRQSLGQGLEFLIYFQGNSAPDKSGLPSDRFSAERTGGSVSTLTIQRTQQEDSAVYLCASSFDRGGGYEQYFGPGTRLTVT.

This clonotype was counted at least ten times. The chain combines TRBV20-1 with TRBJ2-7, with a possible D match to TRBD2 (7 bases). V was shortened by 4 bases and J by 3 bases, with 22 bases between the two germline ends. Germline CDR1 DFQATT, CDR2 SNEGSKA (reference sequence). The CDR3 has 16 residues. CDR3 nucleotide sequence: TGCAGTGCTACCCTCCCGCCGGGGGGCCGAGTCTACGAGCAGTACTTC. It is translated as CSATLPPGGRVYEQYF.

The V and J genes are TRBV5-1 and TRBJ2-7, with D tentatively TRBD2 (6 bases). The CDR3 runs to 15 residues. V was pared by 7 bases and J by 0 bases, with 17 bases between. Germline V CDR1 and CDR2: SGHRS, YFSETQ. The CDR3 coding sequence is TGCGCCAGCCCCTTGGGAGGACCGAGCTCCTACGAGCAGTACGTC. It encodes CASPLGGPSSYEQYV.

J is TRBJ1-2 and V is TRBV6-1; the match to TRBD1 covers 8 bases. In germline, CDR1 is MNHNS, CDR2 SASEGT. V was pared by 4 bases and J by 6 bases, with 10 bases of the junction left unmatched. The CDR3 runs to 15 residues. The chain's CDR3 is CASSAQSGQGHGYTF. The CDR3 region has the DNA TGTGCCAGCAGTGCCCAGTCCGGACAGGGCCATGGCTACACCTTC.

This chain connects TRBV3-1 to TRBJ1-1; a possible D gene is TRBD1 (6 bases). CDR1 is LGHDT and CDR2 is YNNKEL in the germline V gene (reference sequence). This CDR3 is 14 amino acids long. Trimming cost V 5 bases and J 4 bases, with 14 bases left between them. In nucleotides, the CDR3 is TGTGCCAGCAGCGAACAGGGCTCGGGCACTGAAGCTTTCTTT. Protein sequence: CASSEQGSGTEAFF. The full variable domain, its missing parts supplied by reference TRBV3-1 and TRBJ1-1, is DTAVSQTPKYLVTQMGNDKSIKCEQNLGHDTMYWYKQDSKKFLKIMFSYNNKELIINETVPNRFSPKSPDKAHLNLHINSLELGDSAVYFCASSEQGSGTEAFFGQGTRLTVV.

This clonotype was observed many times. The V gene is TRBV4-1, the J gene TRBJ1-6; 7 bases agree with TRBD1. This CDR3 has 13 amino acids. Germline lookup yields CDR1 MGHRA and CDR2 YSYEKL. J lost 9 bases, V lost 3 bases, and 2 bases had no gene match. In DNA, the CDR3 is TGCGCCAGCAGCCAGGCAGGGGGTTCACCCCTCCACTTT. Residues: CASSQAGGSPLHF.

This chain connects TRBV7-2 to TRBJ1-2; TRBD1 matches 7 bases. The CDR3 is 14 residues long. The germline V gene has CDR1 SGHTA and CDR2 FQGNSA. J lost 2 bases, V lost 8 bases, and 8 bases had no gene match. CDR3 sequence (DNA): TGTGCCAGCCTCAGGGGGGGCCTGAACTATGGCTACACCTTC. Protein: CASLRGGLNYGYTF.